This TCR beta chain was sequenced for a study of blood T cell repertoires in COVID-19. Study context: COVID-19 samples, acute and convalescent, were from the United States, Italy and Spain. Sources were T cells, B-cell-depleted T cells, or PBMCs; the material itself was cDNA or gDNA.

The CDR3 is 14 residues long. Germline V lookup: CDR1 LGHNA, CDR2 YSLEER. The V end lost 0 bases, the J end lost 3 bases, and 8 bases lay between the germline ends. In the source study's methods: The assay estimated nucleated cells by amplifying reference gene primers. Repertoires were generated with immunoSEQ multiplex PCR, while TCRdb's copy carries only in-frame clones and drops some. V, J and clone size are taken as reported in that table, and D and trimming were inferred from the DNA itself. This sample has approximately 76,000 clones, with roughly 87% found just once. The specimen was peripheral blood. The chain combines TRBV4-3 with TRBJ1-1; D is uncertain. The receptor was isolated from a man in his fifties with acute or convalescent COVID-19. For the CDR3, the DNA is TGCGCCAGCAGCCAAGACTGGCGGGACACTGAAGCTTTCTTT. This sequence encodes CASSQDWRDTEAFF.